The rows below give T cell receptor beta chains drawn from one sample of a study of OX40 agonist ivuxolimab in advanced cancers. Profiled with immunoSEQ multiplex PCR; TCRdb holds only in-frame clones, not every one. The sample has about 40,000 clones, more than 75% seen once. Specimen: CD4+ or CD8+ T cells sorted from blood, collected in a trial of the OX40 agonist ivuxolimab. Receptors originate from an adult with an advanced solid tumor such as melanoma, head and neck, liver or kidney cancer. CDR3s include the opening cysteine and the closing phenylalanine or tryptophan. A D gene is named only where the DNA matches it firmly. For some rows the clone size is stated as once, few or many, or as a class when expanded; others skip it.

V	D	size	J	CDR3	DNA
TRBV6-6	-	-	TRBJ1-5	CASSYLVDQPQHF	TGTGCCAGCAGTTACTTGGTGGACCAGCCCCAGCATTTT
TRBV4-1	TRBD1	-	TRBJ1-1	CASSQVQGTEAFF	TGCGCCAGCAGCCAAGTACAGGGGACTGAAGCTTTCTTT
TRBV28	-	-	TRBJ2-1	CASSFRLVLGVGEQFF	TGTGCCAGCAGTTTCCGACTAGTCCTAGGGGTTGGTGAGCAGTTCTTC
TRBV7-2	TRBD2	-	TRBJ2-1	CASSLWRLAGDPLYNEQFF	TGTGCCAGCAGCTTATGGAGACTAGCGGGAGACCCCTTGTACAATGAGCAGTTCTTC
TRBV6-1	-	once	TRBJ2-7	CASSDRAYEQYF	TGTGCCAGCAGTGACAGAGCCTACGAGCAGTACTTC
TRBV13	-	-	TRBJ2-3	CASSFGSVTDTQYF	TGTGCCAGCAGCTTTGGGTCGGTAACAGATACGCAGTATTTT
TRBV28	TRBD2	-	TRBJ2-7	CASSPDGRREQYF	TGTGCCAGCAGCCCGGACGGGAGGCGCGAGCAGTACTTC
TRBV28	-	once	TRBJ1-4	CASRGEGYEKLFF	TGTGCCAGCAGGGGGGAGGGGTATGAAAAACTGTTTTTT
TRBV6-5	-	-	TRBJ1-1	CASSYSVGQAHTEAFF	TGTGCCAGCAGTTACTCCGTGGGGCAGGCCCACACTGAAGCTTTCTTT
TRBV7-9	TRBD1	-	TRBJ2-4	CASSSGTGDAKNIQYF	TGTGCCAGCAGCTCCGGGACAGGGGATGCCAAAAACATTCAGTACTTC
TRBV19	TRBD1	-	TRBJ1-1	CASLGQARELPPEAFF	TGTGCCAGTCTAGGACAGGCAAGGGAGCTCCCCCCTGAAGCTTTCTTT
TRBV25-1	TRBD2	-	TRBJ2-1	CASSLARGWDEQFF	TGTGCCAGCAGTCTGGCGCGGGGGTGGGATGAGCAGTTCTTC
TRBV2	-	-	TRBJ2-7	CASRRGYSSYEQYF	TGTGCCAGCCGACGCGGGTATAGCTCCTACGAGCAGTACTTC
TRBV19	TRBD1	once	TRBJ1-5	CASSTRTGEGNQPQHF	TGTGCCAGTAGTACCAGGACAGGGGAGGGCAATCAGCCCCAGCATTTT
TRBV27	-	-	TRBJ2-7	CASSLRAAGRDISPYEQYF	TGTGCCAGCAGTTTAAGAGCGGCGGGCAGGGACATTTCTCCCTACGAGCAGTACTTC
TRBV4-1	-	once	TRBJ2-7	CASRGTYEQYF	TGCGCCAGCAGGGGGACCTACGAGCAGTACTTC
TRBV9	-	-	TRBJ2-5	CASSPDTKETQYF	TGTGCCAGCAGCCCGGACACCAAAGAGACCCAGTACTTC
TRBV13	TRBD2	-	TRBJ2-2	CASSGPGTSGSGGSGELFF	TGTGCCAGCAGCGGGCCCGGGACTAGCGGGAGCGGGGGGTCCGGGGAGCTGTTTTTT
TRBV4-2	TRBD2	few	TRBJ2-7	CASSRGGDYEQYF	TGTGCCAGCAGCCGCGGGGGTGACTACGAGCAGTACTTC
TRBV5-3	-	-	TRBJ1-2	CARSSVGSPFGYTF	TGTGCCAGAAGCTCCGTTGGGAGTCCCTTTGGCTACACCTTC
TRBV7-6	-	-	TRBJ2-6	CASSPDVLTGVNVLTF	TGTGCCAGCAGCCCCGACGTTTTGACAGGTGTCAACGTCCTGACTTTC
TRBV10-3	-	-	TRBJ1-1	CAISEKTVGTEAFF	TGTGCCATCAGTGAGAAGACAGTTGGCACTGAAGCTTTCTTT
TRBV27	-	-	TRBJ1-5	CASSPSGSRLNQPQHF	TGTGCCAGCAGTCCTTCCGGGAGCAGACTCAATCAGCCCCAGCATTTT
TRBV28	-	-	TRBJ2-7	CASTRYIASYEQYF	TGTGCCAGCACCCGTTATATAGCCTCCTACGAGCAGTACTTC
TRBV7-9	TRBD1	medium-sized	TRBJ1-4	CASSSTDRGRDEKLFF	TGTGCCAGCAGCTCGACGGACAGGGGAAGAGATGAAAAACTGTTTTTT
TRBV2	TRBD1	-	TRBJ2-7	CASRDRAYEQYF	TGTGCCAGCCGGGACAGAGCCTACGAGCAGTACTTC
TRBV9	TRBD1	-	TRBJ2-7	CASSAEGQPLYEQYF	TGTGCCAGCAGCGCCGAGGGACAGCCCCTCTACGAGCAGTACTTC
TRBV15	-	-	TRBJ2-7	CATGGISSYEQYF	TGTGCCACGGGGGGCATTAGCTCCTACGAGCAGTACTTC
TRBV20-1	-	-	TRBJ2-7	CSAREGVEQYF	TGCAGTGCTAGGGAAGGAGTGGAGCAGTACTTC
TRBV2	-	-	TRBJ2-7	CASSEIEQYF	TGTGCCAGCAGTGAAATCGAGCAGTACTTC
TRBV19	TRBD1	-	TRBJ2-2	CASSPTGTVIPNTGELFF	TGTGCCAGTAGTCCTACCGGGACAGTCATTCCAAACACCGGGGAGCTGTTTTTT
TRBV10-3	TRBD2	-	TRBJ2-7	CATQREGGYEQYF	TGTGCCACCCAAAGGGAGGGAGGCTACGAGCAGTACTTC
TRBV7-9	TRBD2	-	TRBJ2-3	CASSPGGDPTQYF	TGTGCCAGCAGCCCCGGGGGGGACCCTACGCAGTATTTT
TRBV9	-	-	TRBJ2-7	CASSVGLSSYEQYF	TGTGCCAGCAGCGTAGGATTGAGCTCCTACGAGCAGTACTTC
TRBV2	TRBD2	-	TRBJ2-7	CASPPHLSSGRVYEQYF	TGTGCCAGTCCGCCCCACCTTTCTAGCGGGAGGGTCTACGAGCAGTACTTC
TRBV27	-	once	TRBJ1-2	CASSPPGGGNYGYTF	TGTGCCAGCAGTCCACCGGGGGGCGGGAACTATGGCTACACCTTC
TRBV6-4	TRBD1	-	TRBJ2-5	CASSEGTGGGEQYF	TGTGCCAGCAGTGAGGGGACAGGGGGAGGAGAGCAGTACTTC
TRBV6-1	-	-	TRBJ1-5	CASSEARGLWNQPQHF	TGTGCCAGCAGTGAAGCGCGAGGGTTATGGAATCAGCCCCAGCATTTT
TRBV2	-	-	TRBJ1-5	CASSVWGASGNQPQHF	TGTGCCAGCAGTGTATGGGGGGCTTCGGGTAATCAGCCCCAGCATTTT
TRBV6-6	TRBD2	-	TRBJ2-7	CASSYWASGRGEQYF	TGTGCCAGCAGTTACTGGGCTAGCGGGAGGGGCGAGCAGTACTTC
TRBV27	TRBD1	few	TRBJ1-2	CASRGQGVKYGYTF	TGTGCCAGCAGGGGACAGGGGGTAAAGTATGGCTACACCTTC
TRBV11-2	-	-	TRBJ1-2	CASSLGASPNYGYTF	TGTGCCAGCAGCTTAGGGGCATCTCCTAACTATGGCTACACCTTC
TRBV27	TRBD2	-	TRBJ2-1	CASSAGGPYEQFF	TGTGCCTCGTCAGCGGGGGGGCCCTATGAGCAGTTCTTC
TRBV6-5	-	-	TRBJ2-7	CASSHGTLYEQYF	TGTGCCAGCAGTCACGGGACTCTCTACGAGCAGTACTTC
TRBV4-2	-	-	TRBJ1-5	CASSQGQRGDQPQHF	TGTGCCAGCAGCCAAGGGCAGCGTGGGGATCAGCCCCAGCATTTT
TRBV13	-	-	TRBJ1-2	CASSLWESGGYTF	TGTGCCAGCAGCTTATGGGAGTCGGGGGGCTACACCTTC
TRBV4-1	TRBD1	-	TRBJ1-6	CASSQGTGAYNSPLHF	TGCGCCAGCAGCCAAGGGACAGGGGCCTATAATTCACCCCTCCACTTT
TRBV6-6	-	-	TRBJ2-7	CASSQNWGQSYEQYF	TGTGCCAGCAGTCAAAACTGGGGACAATCCTACGAGCAGTACTTC
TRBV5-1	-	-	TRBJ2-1	CASSLTTGGANEQFF	TGCGCCAGCAGCTTGACAACCGGGGGAGCAAATGAGCAGTTCTTC
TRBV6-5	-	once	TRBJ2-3	CASSYVRADTQYF	TGTGCCAGCAGTTACGTAAGGGCAGATACGCAGTATTTT
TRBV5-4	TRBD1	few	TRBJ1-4	CASSLAGQGEKLFF	TGTGCCAGCAGCTTGGCAGGACAGGGTGAAAAACTGTTTTTT
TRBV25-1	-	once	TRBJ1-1	CASSVTHRFGAFF	TGTGCCAGCAGTGTAACACACAGGTTTGGGGCTTTCTTT